This T cell receptor beta chain is from a study of blood T cell repertoires in COVID-19. Cohort placement rested on clinical history that participants reported themselves. Profiled with immunoSEQ multiplex PCR; TCRdb holds only in-frame clones, not every one. The profile shows approximately 390,000 clones, approximately 88% of them singletons. This TCR was sampled from a woman aged 40-49 years with acute COVID-19. The material sequenced was PBMCs or T cells enriched from blood (not recorded which).

CDR3 amino acids: CASSEDRGGGYTF. The CDR3 DNA reads as TGTGCCAGCAGTGAGGACAGGGGGGGTGGCTACACCTTC. The V call is TRBV12-3 or TRBV12-4, the J call TRBJ1-2; 10 bases line up with TRBD1. The CDR3 has 13 amino acids. Trimming removed 5 bases from V and 7 bases from J; junction bases left unmatched: 4.